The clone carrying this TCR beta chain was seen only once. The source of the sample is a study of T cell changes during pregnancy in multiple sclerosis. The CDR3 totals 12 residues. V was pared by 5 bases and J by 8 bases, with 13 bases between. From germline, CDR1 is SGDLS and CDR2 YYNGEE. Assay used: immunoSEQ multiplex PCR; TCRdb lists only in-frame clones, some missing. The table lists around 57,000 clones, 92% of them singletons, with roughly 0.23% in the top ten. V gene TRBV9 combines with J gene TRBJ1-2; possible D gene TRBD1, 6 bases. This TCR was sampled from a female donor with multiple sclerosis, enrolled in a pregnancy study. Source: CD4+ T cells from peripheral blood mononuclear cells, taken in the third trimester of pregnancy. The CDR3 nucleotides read TGTGCCAGCAGAGATACAGGGCGCGGCTACACCTTC. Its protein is CASRDTGRGYTF.